Listed below are T cell receptor beta chains from one sample, sequenced in a study of T cells in Graves' hyperthyroidism and ophthalmopathy. TCRdb re-called the multiplex PCR reads with MiXCR, one entry per CDR3 protein. Of about 210,000 distinct CDR3 sequences listed, about a sixth are singletons. The material sequenced was blood. Source of these receptors: a man between 50 and 59 years old with Graves' hyperthyroidism. Each CDR3 is given with its conserved first and last residue. The D gene is left open where the match is weak. Clone size is given for some rows only: seen once, a few or many times, or a class if the clone is expanded.

clone size,J gene,D gene,V gene,CDR3 protein,CDR3 DNA
-,TRBJ2-4,TRBD2,TRBV25-1,CASSEKGREGLQNIQYF,TGTGCCAGCAGTGAAAAAGGACGGGAGGGCCTGCAAAACATTCAGTACTTC
many,TRBJ2-3,TRBD2,TRBV12-3/TRBV12-4,CASSLKGGGRALDTQYF,TGTGCCAGCAGTCTTAAAGGTGGCGGGAGGGCCCTAGATACGCAGTATTTT
-,TRBJ2-5,-,TRBV5-1,CASGLTGTNQETQYF,TGCGCCAGCGGCTTAACCGGGACAAATCAAGAGACCCAGTACTTC
few,TRBJ2-1,-,TRBV6-1,CASKGGEGDEQFF,TGTGCCAGCAAAGGGGGAGAGGGCGATGAGCAGTTCTTC
many,TRBJ1-2,-,TRBV28,CASSALQVGYTF,TGTGCCAGCAGTGCCCTACAAGTTGGCTACACCTTC
-,TRBJ1-5,TRBD1,TRBV12-5,CASGLTGGRQPQHF,TGTGCTAGTGGTTTAACAGGGGGAAGGCAGCCCCAGCATTTT
many,TRBJ2-7,TRBD2,TRBV6-2/TRBV6-3,CASSPHQRGYEQYF,TGTGCCAGCAGCCCTCACCAGCGGGGTTACGAGCAGTACTTC
many,TRBJ2-5,-,TRBV11-1,CASRPRGMETQYF,TGTGCCAGCAGACCCAGGGGAATGGAGACCCAGTACTTC
-,TRBJ2-7,TRBD2,TRBV20-1,CSARDLFIVLAGDNLVGEQYF,TGCAGTGCTAGAGATCTTTTTATTGTACTAGCGGGAGATAACCTAGTGGGGGAGCAGTACTTC
many,TRBJ2-7,TRBD2,TRBV7-2,CASSSTGTSGGQYF,TGTGCCAGCAGCTCAACCGGGACTAGCGGGGGGCAGTACTTC
-,TRBJ2-1,-,TRBV19,CASSIEGASYNEQFF,TGTGCCAGTAGTATAGAGGGGGCCTCCTACAATGAGCAGTTCTTC
few,TRBJ2-2,-,TRBV18,CASSQQGADTGELFF,TGTGCCAGCTCACAACAGGGTGCGGACACCGGGGAGCTGTTTTTT
many,TRBJ2-2,TRBD1,TRBV10-3,CAISEAGTGPGELFF,TGTGCCATCAGTGAGGCCGGGACAGGACCCGGGGAGCTGTTTTTT
many,TRBJ1-1,-,TRBV28,CASSTYGAVNTEAFF,TGTGCCAGCAGCACATACGGGGCAGTGAACACTGAAGCTTTCTTT
many,TRBJ2-7,-,TRBV19,CASSRDLRPYEQYF,TGTGCCAGTAGCCGGGACTTACGACCCTACGAGCAGTACTTC
many,TRBJ2-3,-,TRBV28,CASSFDLGGVVTDTQYF,TGTGCCAGCAGTTTTGATTTGGGGGGCGTGGTGACAGATACGCAGTATTTT
many,TRBJ1-1,TRBD1,TRBV28,CASSVQPGQGNTEAFF,TGTGCCAGCAGTGTGCAACCGGGACAGGGGAACACTGAAGCTTTCTTT
many,TRBJ2-7,TRBD2,TRBV28,CASSLAGEEYEQYF,TGTGCCAGCAGTTTAGCGGGAGAGGAATACGAGCAGTACTTC
-,TRBJ2-5,TRBD1,TRBV2,CASAGTGLEETQYF,TGTGCCAGCGCCGGGACAGGGTTAGAAGAGACCCAGTACTTC
-,TRBJ2-2,-,TRBV12-3/TRBV12-4,CASSLAGRNGGELFF,TGTGCCAGCAGTTTGGCAGGGAGAAACGGCGGGGAGCTGTTTTTT
many,TRBJ1-1,TRBD1,TRBV2,CASSAIRTGGTEAFF,TGTGCCAGCAGTGCCATACGGACAGGGGGCACTGAAGCTTTCTTT
many,TRBJ1-4,TRBD1,TRBV7-8,CASSHRGGKLFF,TGTGCCAGCAGCCACAGGGGAGGGAAACTGTTTTTT
few,TRBJ1-5,-,TRBV19,CASSMDGKFNQPQHF,TGTGCCAGTAGTATGGACGGAAAGTTCAATCAGCCCCAGCATTTT
-,TRBJ2-5,-,TRBV27,CASSLSYGPETQYF,TGTGCCAGCAGTTTATCGTACGGGCCAGAGACCCAGTACTTC
few,TRBJ2-1,TRBD2,TRBV20-1,CSARTSGRAGAYNEQFF,TGCAGTGCCAGGACTAGCGGGAGGGCCGGGGCCTACAATGAGCAGTTCTTC
-,TRBJ2-7,-,TRBV11-1,CASSPAGPLGGEQYF,TGTGCCAGCAGCCCAGCGGGCCCCTTAGGAGGCGAGCAGTACTTC
-,TRBJ2-3,TRBD1,TRBV6-1,CASSRTGTGGLDTQYF,TGTGCCAGCAGCCGAACCGGGACAGGGGGCCTAGATACGCAGTATTTT
few,TRBJ2-5,TRBD2,TRBV7-9,CASSLPPFRTRWQETQYF,TGTGCCAGCAGCTTACCCCCTTTTCGGACTAGGTGGCAAGAGACCCAGTACTTC
few,TRBJ1-1,-,TRBV9,CASSTHSHTEAFF,TGTGCCAGCAGCACCCACAGCCACACTGAAGCTTTCTTT
few,TRBJ1-2,TRBD1,TRBV28,CATHRQGVLGYTF,TGTGCCACCCATAGGCAGGGGGTATTAGGCTACACCTTC
-,TRBJ1-4,TRBD1,TRBV10-3,CAISDRKSRDRGSNEKLFF,TGTGCCATCAGTGATAGGAAGTCCCGGGACAGGGGAAGTAATGAAAAACTGTTTTTT
few,TRBJ1-4,-,TRBV9,CASSPQGKMTNEKLFF,TGTGCCAGCAGCCCCCAGGGGAAGATGACTAATGAAAAACTGTTTTTT
many,TRBJ1-1,-,TRBV30,CAWSRGFTEAFF,TGTGCCTGGAGCCGAGGGTTTACTGAAGCTTTCTTT
many,TRBJ2-3,TRBD2,TRBV5-1,CASSLQAGGPADTQYF,TGCGCCAGCAGCTTGCAAGCGGGAGGGCCGGCGGATACGCAGTATTTT
-,TRBJ2-1,TRBD2,TRBV4-1,CASSPSGAGGPNEQFF,TGCGCCAGCAGCCCGTCCGGGGCGGGAGGGCCCAATGAGCAGTTCTTC
many,TRBJ2-7,TRBD1,TRBV12-3/TRBV12-4,CASSEQGAFYEQYF,TGTGCCAGCAGTGAACAGGGGGCATTCTACGAGCAGTACTTC
many,TRBJ2-5,TRBD2,TRBV12-3/TRBV12-4,CASRGLLAGETQYF,TGTGCCAGCAGGGGATTACTAGCGGGAGAGACCCAGTACTTC
many,TRBJ1-3,-,TRBV18,CASSPPGAASGNTIYF,TGTGCCAGCTCACCACCCGGAGCAGCCTCTGGAAACACCATATATTTT
many,TRBJ2-7,-,TRBV3-1,CASSQNYGSLDRQYF,TGTGCCAGCAGCCAAAATTATGGTAGCCTCGACAGGCAGTACTTC
many,TRBJ1-1,TRBD1,TRBV5-5,CASSLIPGTGGKGEAFF,TGTGCCAGCAGCTTGATCCCCGGAACAGGGGGCAAGGGTGAAGCTTTCTTT
-,TRBJ1-1,TRBD1,TRBV7-8,CASSRDRGRSEAFF,TGTGCCAGCAGCAGGGACAGGGGGCGATCTGAAGCTTTCTTT
many,TRBJ2-7,TRBD2,TRBV3-1,CASSSTGTSPEQYF,TGTGCCAGCAGCTCTACCGGGACTAGTCCCGAGCAGTACTTC
many,TRBJ2-1,TRBD1,TRBV11-2,CASSLERGPYNEQFF,TGTGCCAGCAGCTTAGAGAGGGGGCCCTACAATGAGCAGTTCTTC
many,TRBJ1-5,-,TRBV6-2/TRBV6-3,CASRRAGWGNQPQHF,TGTGCCAGCAGACGGGCAGGGTGGGGCAATCAGCCCCAGCATTTT
many,TRBJ2-7,-,TRBV3-1,CASSQDLRAYEQYF,TGTGCCAGCAGCCAAGACCTCAGGGCCTACGAGCAGTACTTC
-,TRBJ2-5,TRBD2,TRBV6-1,CASTSGNEETQYF,TGTGCCAGCACTAGCGGGAATGAGGAGACCCAGTACTTC
many,TRBJ2-1,TRBD2,TRBV28,CASSSPGRLNEQFF,TGTGCCAGCAGTTCCCCCGGGAGGCTCAATGAGCAGTTCTTC
-,TRBJ2-7,TRBD1,TRBV30,CAWSVGQGANYEQYF,TGTGCCTGGAGTGTAGGACAGGGGGCAAACTACGAGCAGTACTTC
-,TRBJ2-5,-,TRBV2,CACPGLAETQYF,TGTGCCTGTCCGGGGCTCGCGGAGACCCAGTACTTC
-,TRBJ1-6,-,TRBV27,CASSFGSSYNSPLHF,TGTGCCAGCAGTTTTGGGAGCTCCTATAATTCACCCCTCCACTTT
-,TRBJ2-1,TRBD2,TRBV7-2,CASSLAWGLAGHEQFF,TGTGCCAGCAGCTTAGCTTGGGGACTAGCGGGTCATGAGCAGTTCTTC
many,TRBJ1-5,-,TRBV2,CASSEQGGLSNQPQHF,TGTGCCAGCAGTGAACAAGGTGGGCTCAGCAATCAGCCCCAGCATTTT
many,TRBJ2-1,TRBD2,TRBV24-1,CATSDPGLAGGDEQFF,TGTGCCACCAGTGATCCTGGACTAGCCGGAGGAGATGAGCAGTTCTTC
-,TRBJ2-3,TRBD1,TRBV27,CASSPRTGGSTDTQYF,TGTGCCAGCAGTCCGCGGACAGGGGGCAGCACAGATACGCAGTATTTT
many,TRBJ2-7,TRBD1,TRBV28,CASSYPSTGKRAYEQYF,TGTGCCAGCAGTTACCCTTCGACAGGGAAAAGGGCCTACGAGCAGTACTTC
many,TRBJ1-6,-,TRBV27,CASSLSSWFAYTLSSYNSPLHF,TGTGCCAGCAGTTTATCGTCCTGGTTCGCCTATACTCTAAGCTCCTATAATTCACCCCTCCACTTT
many,TRBJ1-4,-,TRBV18,CASSPTGNEKLFF,TGTGCCAGCTCACCAACAGGGAACGAAAAACTGTTTTTT